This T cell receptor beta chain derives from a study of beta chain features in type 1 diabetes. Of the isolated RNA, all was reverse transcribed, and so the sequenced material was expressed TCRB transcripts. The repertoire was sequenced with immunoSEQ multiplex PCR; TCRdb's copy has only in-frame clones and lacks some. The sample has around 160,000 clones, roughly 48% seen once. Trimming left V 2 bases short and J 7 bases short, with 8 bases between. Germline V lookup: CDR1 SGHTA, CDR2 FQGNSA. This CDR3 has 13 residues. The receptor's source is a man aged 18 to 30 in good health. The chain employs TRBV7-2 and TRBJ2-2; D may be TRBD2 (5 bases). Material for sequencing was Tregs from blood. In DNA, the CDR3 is TGTGCCAGCAGCTTAAGTGAGGGCGGGGAGCTGTTTTTT. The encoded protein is CASSLSEGGELFF.